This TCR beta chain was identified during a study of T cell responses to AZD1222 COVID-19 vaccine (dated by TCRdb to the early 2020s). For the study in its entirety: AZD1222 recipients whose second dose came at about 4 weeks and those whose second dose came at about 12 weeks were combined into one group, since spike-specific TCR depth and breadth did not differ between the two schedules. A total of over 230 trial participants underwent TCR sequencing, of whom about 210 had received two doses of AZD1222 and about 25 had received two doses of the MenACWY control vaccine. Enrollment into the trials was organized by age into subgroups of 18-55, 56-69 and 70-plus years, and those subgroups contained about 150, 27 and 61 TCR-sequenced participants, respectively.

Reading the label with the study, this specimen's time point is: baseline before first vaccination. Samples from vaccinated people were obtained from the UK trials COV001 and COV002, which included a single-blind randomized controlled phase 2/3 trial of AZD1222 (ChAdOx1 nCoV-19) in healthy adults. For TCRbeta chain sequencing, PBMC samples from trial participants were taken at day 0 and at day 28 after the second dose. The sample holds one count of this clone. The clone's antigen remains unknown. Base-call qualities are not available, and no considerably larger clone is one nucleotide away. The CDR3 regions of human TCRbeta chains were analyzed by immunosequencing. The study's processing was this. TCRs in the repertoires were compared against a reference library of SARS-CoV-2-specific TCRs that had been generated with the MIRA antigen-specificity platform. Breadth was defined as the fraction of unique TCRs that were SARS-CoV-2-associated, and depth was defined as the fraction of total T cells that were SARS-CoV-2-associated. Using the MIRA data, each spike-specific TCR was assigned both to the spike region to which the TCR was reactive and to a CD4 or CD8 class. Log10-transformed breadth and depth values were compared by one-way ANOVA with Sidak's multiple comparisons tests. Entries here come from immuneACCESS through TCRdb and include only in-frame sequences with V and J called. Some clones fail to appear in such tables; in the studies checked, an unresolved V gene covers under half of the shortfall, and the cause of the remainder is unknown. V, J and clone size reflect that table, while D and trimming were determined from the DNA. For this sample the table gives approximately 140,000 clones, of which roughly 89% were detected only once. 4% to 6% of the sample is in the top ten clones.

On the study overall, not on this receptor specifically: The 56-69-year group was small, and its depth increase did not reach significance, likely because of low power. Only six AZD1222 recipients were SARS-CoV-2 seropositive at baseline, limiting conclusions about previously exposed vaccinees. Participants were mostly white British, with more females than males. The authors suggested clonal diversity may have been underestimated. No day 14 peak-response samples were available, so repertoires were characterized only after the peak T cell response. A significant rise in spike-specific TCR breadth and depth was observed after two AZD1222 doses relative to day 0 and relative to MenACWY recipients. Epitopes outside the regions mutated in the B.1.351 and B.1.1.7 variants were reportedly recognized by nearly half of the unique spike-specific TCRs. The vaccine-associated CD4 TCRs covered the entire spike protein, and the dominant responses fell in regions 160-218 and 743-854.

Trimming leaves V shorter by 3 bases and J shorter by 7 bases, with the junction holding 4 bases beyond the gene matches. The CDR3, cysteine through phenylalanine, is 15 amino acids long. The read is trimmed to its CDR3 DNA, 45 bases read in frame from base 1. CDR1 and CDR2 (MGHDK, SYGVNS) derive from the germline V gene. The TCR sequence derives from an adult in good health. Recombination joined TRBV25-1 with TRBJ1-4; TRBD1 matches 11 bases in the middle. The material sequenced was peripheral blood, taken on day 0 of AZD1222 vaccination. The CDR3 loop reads CASSDSGTGGEKLFF. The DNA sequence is TGTGCCAGCAGTGATTCCGGGACAGGGGGTGAAAAACTGTTTTTT.